The 12 T cell receptor beta chains in this list originate from one sample, sequenced in a study of graft-versus-host responses after intestinal transplantation. To release intraepithelial and lamina propria lymphocytes, the graft tissue was processed. Profiled with immunoSEQ multiplex PCR; TCRdb holds only in-frame clones, not every one. Of 15,000 to 18,000 clones detected, about 67% appear once; the ten largest clones hold roughly 3.8%. Material: ileum tissue, obtained 14 days after transplant. Receptors were obtained from a human patient who received an intestinal transplant, so some T cells may come from the graft donor.

CDR3 nucleotide sequence: TGTGCCAGCAGCCCCTCATGTTGTCCGACCAACACCGGGGAGCTGTTTTTT. Protein: CASSPSCCPTNTGELFF. J is TRBJ2-2 and V is TRBV9; D is uncertain. Germline V gene sequence: CDR1 SGDLS, CDR2 YYNGEE. This CDR3 contains 17 residues. The V and J ends lost 4 bases and 2 bases respectively, with 18 bases between them. The variable domain in full, with the rest retrieved from reference TRBV9 and TRBJ2-2, is DSGVTQTPKHLITATGQRVTLRCSPRSGDLSVYWYQQSLDQGLQFLIQYYNGEERAKGNILERFSAQQFPDLHSELNLSSLELGDSALYFCASSPSCCPTNTGELFFGEGSRLTVL.

Written as DNA, the CDR3 is TGTGCCAGCAGCCGACGGTACCAAGAGACCCAGTACTTC. Translation gives CASSRRYQETQYF. This chain links TRBV6-6 with TRBJ2-5; D unclear. CDR3 length equals 13 residues. Per germline, CDR1 MNHNY and CDR2 SVGAGI (reference sequence). The V end lost 6 bases, the J end lost 0 bases, and 8 bases lay between the germline ends.

The chain joins TRBV5-1 to TRBJ1-2; perhaps TRBD1 as D (5 bases). The CDR3 sequence is 15 residues long. V lost 4 bases and J 4 bases, leaving 17 bases between the germline ends. CDR1 SGHRS and CDR2 YFSETQ come from the germline V gene. CDR3 DNA sequence: TGCGCCAGCAGCCGTTACTCTCGACAGACCTATGGCTACACCTTC. Amino acid sequence: CASSRYSRQTYGYTF.

This clone was observed a single time. V and J are TRBV6-5 and TRBJ2-7, with 11 positions matching TRBD2. V shed 3 bases and J 2 bases; nucleotides not matched to a gene: 3. This CDR3 comprises 15 residues. Germline loops: CDR1 MNHEY, CDR2 SVGAGI. The CDR3 sequence: CASSYGTSGTYEQYF. In DNA form, the CDR3 reads TGTGCCAGCAGTTATGGGACTAGCGGAACCTACGAGCAGTACTTC.

For this clone: The junction departs from the called germline gene at one end, perhaps through a read error. V usage is TRBV12-5 and J usage is TRBJ2-2, with 8 nucleotides matching TRBD1. Germline lookup yields CDR1 LGHNT and CDR2 FRNRAP. The CDR3 spans 16 residues. The CDR3 loop is CASGLRTGRVHRGAVF. CDR3 nucleotides: TGTGCTAGTGGTCTCCGGACAGGGCGAGTCCACCGGGGAGCTGTTTTT.

J is TRBJ2-7 and V is TRBV28; 11 bases line up with TRBD2. Germline loops: CDR1 MDHEN, CDR2 SYDVKM. The CDR3 consists of 14 residues. The J segment lost 0 bases and the V segment lost 10 bases, leaving 5 bases of the junction unmatched. The CDR3 region has the DNA TGTGCCACGTTAGCGGGAGGGCCCTCCTACGAGCAGTACTTC. It specifies CATLAGGPSYEQYF.

V is TRBV18 and J is TRBJ2-7; 10 bases are a match to TRBD2. This CDR3 contains 14 residues. Germline CDR1 KGHSH, CDR2 LQKENI. The J segment lost 1 base and the V segment lost 4 bases, leaving 1 base of the junction unmatched. This CDR3 is CASSLAGGSYEQYF. The CDR3 DNA reads as TGTGCCAGCTCACTAGCGGGGGGTTCCTACGAGCAGTACTTC.

A word on this clone: Other DNA sequences in the sample encode the same CDR3. The chain couples TRBV11-3 to TRBJ2-2; no clear D gene. V shed 6 bases and J shed 6 bases, with 8 bases lying between them. The CDR3 extends over 12 amino acids. Per the germline V gene, CDR1 is SGHNT and CDR2 is YENEEA. The CDR3 region has the DNA TGTGCCAGCAGTTTATCGTCCGGGGAGCTGTTTTTT. Its translation: CASSLSSGELFF.

The CDR3 nucleotides are TGTGCCAGCAGTTTACTCGGGACGGGCCGGGGGGGCTACACCTTC. Amino acid sequence: CASSLLGTGRGGYTF. This chain joins TRBV27 and TRBJ1-2; TRBD1 might be the D (5 bases). V lost 2 bases and J 8 bases, leaving 18 bases between the germline ends. The CDR3 runs to 15 residues. Looked up from germline, CDR1 is MNHEY and CDR2 is SMNVEV (reference sequence).

This clone was observed a few times. The V and J genes are TRBV25-1 and TRBJ1-2, with D unclear. The CDR3 is made up of 15 amino acids. Germline V CDR1 and CDR2: MGHDK, SYGVNS. V was pared by 6 bases and J by 8 bases, with 22 bases between. CDR3 region: CASREADGEGRGYTF. The CDR3 nucleotides read TGTGCCAGCAGAGAGGCCGACGGAGAGGGTAGAGGCTACACCTTC.

The rearrangement uses TRBV5-1 and TRBJ2-7, with D possibly being TRBD1 or TRBD2 (5 bases each). CDR1 and CDR2 from the germline V gene are SGHRS and YFSETQ. CDR3 length: 14 amino acids. Trimming took 4 bases from V and 6 from J, leaving 17 bases between them. Here the CDR3 DNA reads TGCGCCAGCAGCCCCGGGACGGCCGGCCTCGAGCAGTACTTC. As protein: CASSPGTAGLEQYF.

This chain connects TRBV30 to TRBJ2-2; no definite D call. V was cut by 5 bases and J by 1 base, with 8 bases left in between. CDR1 is GTSNPN and CDR2 is SVGIG in the germline V gene (reference sequence). CDR3 size: 13 residues. The CDR3 reads CAWRVQNTGELFF. The CDR3 DNA follows: TGTGCCTGGCGCGTACAGAACACCGGGGAGCTGTTTTTT.